Listed below are T cell receptor beta chains from one sample, sequenced in a study of cytomegalovirus exposure and HLA in healthy donors. Sequenced by immunoSEQ multiplex PCR; TCRdb stores in-frame clones only, minus some. The sample lists over 250,000 clones; around two thirds were seen once. Sequenced input: PBMCs. The source is a female donor in good health and CMV-seronegative. Both conserved end residues are part of each CDR3. The D gene is left open where the match is weak. Expanded clones get a size class; other rows say once, few or many, or leave the size out.

abundance | d_gene | j_gene | v_gene | CDR3aa | CDR3nt
once | TRBD1 | TRBJ1-2 | TRBV7-9 | CASSLEGGWFGYTF | TGTGCCAGCAGCTTAGAAGGGGGCTGGTTTGGCTACACCTTC
. | . | TRBJ1-5 | TRBV5-4 | CASSPPRQAPNQPQHF | TGTGCCAGCAGCCCTCCCCGACAGGCTCCTAATCAGCCCCAGCATTTT
once | . | TRBJ2-7 | TRBV27 | CASSSLQGTFYSYEQYF | TGTGCCAGCAGTTCCCTTCAGGGGACATTCTACTCCTACGAGCAGTACTTC
few | TRBD2 | TRBJ2-3 | TRBV9 | CASSGGGRADTQYF | TGTGCCAGCAGCGGGGGGGGTCGAGCAGATACGCAGTATTTT
. | . | TRBJ1-2 | TRBV13 | CASSLEVTVSNYGYTF | TGTGCCAGCAGCTTAGAGGTGACAGTTTCGAACTATGGCTACACCTTC
few | . | TRBJ1-1 | TRBV4-1 | CASSQAPNTEAFF | TGCGCCAGCAGCCAAGCCCCAAACACTGAAGCTTTCTTT
. | . | TRBJ2-7 | TRBV6-1 | CASSVSVEQYF | TGTGCCAGCAGTGTCAGCGTCGAGCAGTACTTC
. | . | TRBJ2-1 | TRBV29-1 | CSAPTDSGEQFF | TGCAGCGCCCCGACCGACTCCGGTGAGCAGTTCTTC
. | . | TRBJ1-1 | TRBV28 | CASSLPTGWGTEAFF | TGTGCCAGCAGTTTACCCACAGGGTGGGGCACTGAAGCTTTCTTT
. | . | TRBJ2-1 | TRBV28 | CASSAGMEQFF | TGTGCCAGCTCGGCCGGGATGGAGCAGTTCTTC
. | TRBD2 | TRBJ2-5 | TRBV5-1 | CASSLRWGGQETQYF | TGCGCCAGCAGCTTGCGTTGGGGGGGACAAGAGACCCAGTACTTC
. | . | TRBJ1-1 | TRBV23-1 | CASRWQATPNTEAFF | TGCGCCAGCAGGTGGCAGGCCACACCGAACACTGAAGCTTTCTTT
once | . | TRBJ2-7 | TRBV5-6 | CASSLGRRPEQYF | TGTGCCAGCAGCTTAGGGAGGCGGCCCGAGCAGTACTTC
. | . | TRBJ2-5 | TRBV7-8 | CASSLGSSQETQYF | TGTGCCAGCAGCTTAGGATCCAGCCAAGAGACCCAGTACTTC
. | . | TRBJ2-1 | TRBV27 | CASSGFGVGRNEQFF | TGTGCCAGCAGTGGGTTTGGTGTGGGGAGAAATGAGCAGTTCTTC
. | . | TRBJ1-1 | TRBV27 | CASSGTGSEAFF | TGTGCCAGCAGTGGTACAGGGTCTGAAGCTTTCTTT
. | TRBD2 | TRBJ2-1 | TRBV5-4 | CASSFASGRALADEQFF | TGTGCCAGCAGCTTCGCTAGCGGGAGGGCCTTGGCGGATGAGCAGTTCTTC
. | . | TRBJ2-1 | TRBV6-5 | CASSVLGHTSQFF | TGTGCCAGCAGTGTTCTCGGACACACATCGCAGTTCTTC
. | . | TRBJ1-5 | TRBV27 | CASSRLNQPQHF | TGTGCCAGCAGTCGGTTGAACCAGCCCCAGCATTTT
. | TRBD2 | TRBJ2-7 | TRBV28 | CASSFPGLAGNQYF | TGTGCCAGCAGTTTCCCGGGACTAGCGGGAAATCAGTACTTC
. | . | TRBJ1-1 | TRBV7-6 | CASSLVGLENTEAFF | TGTGCCAGCAGCTTAGTGGGTCTAGAGAACACTGAAGCTTTCTTT
once | TRBD2 | TRBJ2-5 | TRBV27 | CASSLRTSGRVRGETQYF | TGTGCCAGCAGTCTAAGGACTAGCGGGAGAGTACGGGGAGAGACCCAGTACTTC
once | . | TRBJ2-3 | TRBV27 | CASSLRQAEQYF | TGTGCCAGCAGTTTGCGACAGGCCGAGCAGTATTTT